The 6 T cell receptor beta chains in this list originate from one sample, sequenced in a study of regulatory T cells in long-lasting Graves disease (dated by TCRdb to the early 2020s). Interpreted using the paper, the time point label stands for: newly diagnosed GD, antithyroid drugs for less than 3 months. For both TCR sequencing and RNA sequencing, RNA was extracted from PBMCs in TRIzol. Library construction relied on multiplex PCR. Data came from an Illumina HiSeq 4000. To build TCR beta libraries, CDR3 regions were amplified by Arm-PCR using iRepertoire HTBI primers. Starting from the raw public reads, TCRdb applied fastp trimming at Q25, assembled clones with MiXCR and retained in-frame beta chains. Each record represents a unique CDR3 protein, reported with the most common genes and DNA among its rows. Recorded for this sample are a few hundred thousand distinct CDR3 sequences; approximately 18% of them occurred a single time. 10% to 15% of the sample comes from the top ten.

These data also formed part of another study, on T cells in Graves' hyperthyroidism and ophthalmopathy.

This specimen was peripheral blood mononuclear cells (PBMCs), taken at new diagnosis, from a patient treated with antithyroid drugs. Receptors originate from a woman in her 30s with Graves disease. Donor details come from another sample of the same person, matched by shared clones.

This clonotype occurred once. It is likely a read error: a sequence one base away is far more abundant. CDR3 sequence: CASSSQRGGSNQPQHF. For the CDR3, the DNA is TGTGCCAGCAGCTCCCAACGGGGAGGAAGCAATCAGCCCCAGCATTTT. V is TRBV11-2 and J is TRBJ1-5; no clear D. The CDR3 runs to 16 residues. Trimming left V 4 bases short and J 1 base short, with 14 bases between. The germline V gene encodes CDR1 SGHAT and CDR2 FQNNGV.

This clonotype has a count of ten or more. The CDR3 DNA is TGCAGTGCTAGATCAGGAGCCTCCTACGAGCAGTACTTC. It encodes CSARSGASYEQYF. V is TRBV20-1 and J is TRBJ2-7; no reliable D call. The CDR3 spans 13 residues. V lost 2 bases and J lost 0, with 8 bases in between. CDR1 is DFQATT and CDR2 is SNEGSKA in the germline V gene (reference sequence).

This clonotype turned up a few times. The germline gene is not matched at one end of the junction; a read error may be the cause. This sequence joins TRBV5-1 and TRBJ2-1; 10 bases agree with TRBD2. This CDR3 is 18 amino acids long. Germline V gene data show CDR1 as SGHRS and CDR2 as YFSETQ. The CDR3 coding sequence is TGCGCCAGCAGCTTGACTGGCCCGGGACTAGCGAGGCTCAATGGGCAGTTCTTC. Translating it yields CASSLTGPGLARLNGQFF.

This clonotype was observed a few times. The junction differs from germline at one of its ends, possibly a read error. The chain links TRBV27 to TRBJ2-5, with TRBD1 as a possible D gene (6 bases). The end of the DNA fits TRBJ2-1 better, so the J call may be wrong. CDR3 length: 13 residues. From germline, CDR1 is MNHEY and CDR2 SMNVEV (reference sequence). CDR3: CASSLPTGNEQFF. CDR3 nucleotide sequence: TGTGCCAGTAGTTTACCTACAGGGAATGAGCAGTTCTTC.

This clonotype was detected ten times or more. CDR3 nucleotide sequence: TGTGCCAGCAGTGTGAGTAGGACGGGCACAGATACGCAGTATTTT. Encoded protein: CASSVSRTGTDTQYF. V gene TRBV2 combines with J gene TRBJ2-3; D uncertain. The germline CDR1 and CDR2 sequences are SNHLY and FYNNEI. This CDR3 is built from 15 residues. V dropped 4 bases and J dropped 1 base, with 12 bases sitting between them.

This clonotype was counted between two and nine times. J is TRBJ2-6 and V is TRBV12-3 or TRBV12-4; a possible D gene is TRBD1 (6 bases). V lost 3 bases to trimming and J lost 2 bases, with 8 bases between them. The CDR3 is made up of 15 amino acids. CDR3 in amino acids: CASSFGGAGANVLTF. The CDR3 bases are TGTGCCAGCAGTTTTGGGGGCGCTGGGGCCAACGTCCTGACTTTC.